The clone carrying this T cell receptor (beta chain) has a handful of counts. The PCR ran on 60 Vbeta and 13 Jbeta primers. Produced via immunoSEQ multiplex PCR; TCRdb's table is partial and in-frame only. The table lists roughly 92,000 clones, less than 8% of them singletons. This sample is drawn from a study of cytomegalovirus exposure and HLA in healthy donors. Material: PBMCs. The source of this sequence is a man between 50 and 59 years old in good health and CMV-seronegative.

The DNA of the CDR3 is TGTGCCAGCAGCTTATCCGGGACTAGTAACACCGGGGAGCTGTTTTTT. Amino acid sequence: CASSLSGTSNTGELFF. V and J are TRBV7-6 and TRBJ2-2; 8 nucleotides align to TRBD2. The V gene's germline CDR1 is SGHVS and CDR2 FNYEAQ. CDR3 length: 16 residues. V dropped 2 bases and J dropped 2; count of bases not matched to a gene: 4.